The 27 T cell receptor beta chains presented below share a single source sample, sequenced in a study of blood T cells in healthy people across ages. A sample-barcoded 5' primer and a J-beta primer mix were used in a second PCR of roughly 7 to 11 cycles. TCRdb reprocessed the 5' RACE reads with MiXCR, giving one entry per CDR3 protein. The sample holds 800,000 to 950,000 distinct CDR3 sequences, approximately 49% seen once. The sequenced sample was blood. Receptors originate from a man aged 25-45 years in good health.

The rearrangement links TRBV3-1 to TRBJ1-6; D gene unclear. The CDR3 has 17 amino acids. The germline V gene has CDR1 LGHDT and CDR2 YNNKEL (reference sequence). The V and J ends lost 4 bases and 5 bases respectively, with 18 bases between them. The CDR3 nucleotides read TGTGCCAGCAGCCCCTCCGCGTTTGGACGACATAATTCACCCCTCCACTTT. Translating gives CASSPSAFGRHNSPLHF.

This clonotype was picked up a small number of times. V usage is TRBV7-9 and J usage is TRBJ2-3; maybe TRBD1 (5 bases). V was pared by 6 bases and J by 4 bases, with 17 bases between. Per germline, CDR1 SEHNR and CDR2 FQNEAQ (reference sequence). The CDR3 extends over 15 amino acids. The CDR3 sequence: CASSPQGIGADTQYF. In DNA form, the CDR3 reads TGTGCCAGCAGTCCCCAGGGAATTGGTGCAGATACGCAGTATTTT.

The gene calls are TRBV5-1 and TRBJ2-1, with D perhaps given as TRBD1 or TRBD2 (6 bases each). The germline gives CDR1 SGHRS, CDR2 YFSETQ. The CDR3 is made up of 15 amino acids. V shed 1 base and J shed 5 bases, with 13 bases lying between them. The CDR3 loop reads CASSLFGGTNNEQFF. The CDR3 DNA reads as TGCGCCAGCAGCTTGTTTGGGGGGACAAACAATGAGCAGTTCTTC.

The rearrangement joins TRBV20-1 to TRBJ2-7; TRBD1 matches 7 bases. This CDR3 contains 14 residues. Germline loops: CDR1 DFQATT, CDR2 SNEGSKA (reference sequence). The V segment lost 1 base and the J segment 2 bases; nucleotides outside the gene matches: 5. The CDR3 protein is CSARGDRVTYEQYF. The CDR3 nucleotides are TGCAGTGCTAGAGGTGACAGGGTTACCTACGAGCAGTACTTC.

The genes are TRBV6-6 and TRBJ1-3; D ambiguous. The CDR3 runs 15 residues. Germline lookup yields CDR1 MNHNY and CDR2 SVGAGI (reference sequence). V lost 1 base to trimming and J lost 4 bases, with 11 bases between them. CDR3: CASSYLDTTGNTIYF. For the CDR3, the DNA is TGTGCCAGCAGTTACTTAGACACAACGGGAAACACCATATATTTT.

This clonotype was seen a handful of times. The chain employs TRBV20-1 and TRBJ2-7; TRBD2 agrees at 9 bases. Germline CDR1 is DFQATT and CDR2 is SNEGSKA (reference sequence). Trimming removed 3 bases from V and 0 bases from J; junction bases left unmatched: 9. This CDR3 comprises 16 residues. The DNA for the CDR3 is TGCAGTGCTAGGGTCTCTAGCGGGACCAGCTCCTACGAGCAGTACTTC. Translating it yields CSARVSSGTSSYEQYF.

The CDR3 sequence is CASSDRGSPYNEQFF. The CDR3 DNA reads as TGTGCCAGCAGTGACAGGGGCTCACCCTACAATGAGCAGTTCTTC. The V gene is TRBV25-1, the J gene TRBJ2-1; D is perhaps TRBD1 (6 bases). Germline values: CDR1 MGHDK, CDR2 SYGVNS. V was cut by 3 bases and J by 2 bases, with 11 bases left in between. The CDR3 is 15 residues long.

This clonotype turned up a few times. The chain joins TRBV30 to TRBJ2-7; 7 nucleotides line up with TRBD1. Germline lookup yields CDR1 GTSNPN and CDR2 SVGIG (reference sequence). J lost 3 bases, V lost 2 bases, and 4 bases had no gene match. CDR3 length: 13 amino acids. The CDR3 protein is CAWSIGDSYEQYF. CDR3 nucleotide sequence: TGTGCCTGGAGTATTGGGGACAGCTACGAGCAGTACTTC.

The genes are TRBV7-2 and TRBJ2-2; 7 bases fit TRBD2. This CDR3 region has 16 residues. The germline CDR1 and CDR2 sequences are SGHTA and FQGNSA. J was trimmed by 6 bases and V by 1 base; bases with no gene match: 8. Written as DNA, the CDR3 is TGTGCCAGCAGCTTAGGTTCGGGGGGAAACTCCGGGGAGCTGTTTTTT. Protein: CASSLGSGGNSGELFF.

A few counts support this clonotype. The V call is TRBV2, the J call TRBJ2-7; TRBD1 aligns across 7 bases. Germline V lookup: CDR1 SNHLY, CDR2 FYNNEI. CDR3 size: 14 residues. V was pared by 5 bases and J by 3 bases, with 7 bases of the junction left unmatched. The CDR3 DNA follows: TGTGCCAGCAGTACGGGACAGTTAAGCTACGAGCAGTACTTC. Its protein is CASSTGQLSYEQYF.

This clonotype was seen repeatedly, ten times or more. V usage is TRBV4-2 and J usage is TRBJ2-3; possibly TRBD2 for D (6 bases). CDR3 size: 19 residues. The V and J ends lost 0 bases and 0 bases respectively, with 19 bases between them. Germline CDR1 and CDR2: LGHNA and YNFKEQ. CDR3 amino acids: CASSQDPGLSVTSTDTQYF. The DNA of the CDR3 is TGTGCCAGCAGCCAAGATCCCGGACTATCGGTTACTAGCACAGATACGCAGTATTTT.

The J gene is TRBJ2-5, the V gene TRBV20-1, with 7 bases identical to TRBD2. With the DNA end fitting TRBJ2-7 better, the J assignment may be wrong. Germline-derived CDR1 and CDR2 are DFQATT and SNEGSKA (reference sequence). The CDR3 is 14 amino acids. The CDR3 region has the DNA TGCAGTGCTAGAGACCTAGCGGAGTTCTACGAGCAGTACTTC. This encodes CSARDLAEFYEQYF.

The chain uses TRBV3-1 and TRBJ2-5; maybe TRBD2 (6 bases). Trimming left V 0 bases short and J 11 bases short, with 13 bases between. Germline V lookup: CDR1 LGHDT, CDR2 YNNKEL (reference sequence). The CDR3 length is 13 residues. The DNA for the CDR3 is TGTGCCAGCAGCCAAGATGTCCCGGGAGAGCAGTACTTC. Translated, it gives CASSQDVPGEQYF.

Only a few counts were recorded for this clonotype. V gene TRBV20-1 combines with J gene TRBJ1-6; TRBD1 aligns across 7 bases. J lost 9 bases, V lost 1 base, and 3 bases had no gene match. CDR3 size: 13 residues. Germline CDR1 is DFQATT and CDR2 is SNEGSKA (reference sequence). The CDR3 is CSARGTGGSPLHF. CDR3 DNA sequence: TGCAGTGCTAGAGGGACAGGTGGTTCACCCCTCCACTTT.

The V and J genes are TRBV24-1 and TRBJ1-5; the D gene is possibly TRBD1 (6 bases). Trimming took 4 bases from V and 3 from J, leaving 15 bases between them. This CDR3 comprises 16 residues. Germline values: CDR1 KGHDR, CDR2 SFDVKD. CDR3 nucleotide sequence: TGTGCCACCAGTGACTCCGCAGGGGTTATCAATCAGCCCCAGCATTTT. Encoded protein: CATSDSAGVINQPQHF.

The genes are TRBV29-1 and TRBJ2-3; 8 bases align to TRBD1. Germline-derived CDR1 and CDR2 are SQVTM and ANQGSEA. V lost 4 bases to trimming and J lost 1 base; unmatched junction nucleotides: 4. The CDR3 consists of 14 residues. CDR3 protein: CSVVSGQGTDTQYF. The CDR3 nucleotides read TGCAGCGTTGTTTCGGGACAGGGCACAGATACGCAGTATTTT.

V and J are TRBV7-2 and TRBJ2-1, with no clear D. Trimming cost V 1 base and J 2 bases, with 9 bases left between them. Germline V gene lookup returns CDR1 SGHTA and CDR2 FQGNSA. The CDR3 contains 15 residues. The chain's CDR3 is CASSLDLVTYNEQFF. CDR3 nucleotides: TGTGCCAGCAGCTTAGATCTCGTAACCTACAATGAGCAGTTCTTC.

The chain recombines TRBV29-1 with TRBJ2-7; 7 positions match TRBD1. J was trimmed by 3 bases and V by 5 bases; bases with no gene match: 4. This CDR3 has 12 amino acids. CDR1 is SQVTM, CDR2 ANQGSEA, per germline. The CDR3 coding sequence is TGCAGCGTTTCCCAGGGGGACTACGAGCAGTACTTC. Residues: CSVSQGDYEQYF.

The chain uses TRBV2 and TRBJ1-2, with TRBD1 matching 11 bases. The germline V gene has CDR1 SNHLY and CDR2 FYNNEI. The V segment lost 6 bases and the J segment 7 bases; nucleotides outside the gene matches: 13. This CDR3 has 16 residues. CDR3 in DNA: TGTGCCAGCAGGCCCGGGACAGGGGGACCACCTATTGGCTACACCTTC. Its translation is CASRPGTGGPPIGYTF.

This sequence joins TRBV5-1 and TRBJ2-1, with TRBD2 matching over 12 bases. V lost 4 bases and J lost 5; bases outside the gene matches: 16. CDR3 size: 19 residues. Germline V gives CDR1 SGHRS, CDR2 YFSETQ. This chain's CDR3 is CASSPGVLAGGTVNNEQFF. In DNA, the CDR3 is TGCGCCAGCAGCCCAGGGGTACTAGCGGGGGGAACGGTAAACAATGAGCAGTTCTTC.

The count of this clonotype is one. CDR3 DNA sequence: TGTGCCAGCAGTTCGTCCTTAGCCCCTCTCCCTAGCGCCAGTCGAGATACGCAGTATTTT. Protein: CASSSSLAPLPSASRDTQYF. The chain employs TRBV27 and TRBJ2-3; perhaps TRBD2 as D (6 bases). This CDR3 comprises 20 residues. The V gene lost 4 bases and the J gene lost 5 bases, with 31 bases spanning the gap. CDR1 and CDR2 (germline): MNHEY, SMNVEV (reference sequence).

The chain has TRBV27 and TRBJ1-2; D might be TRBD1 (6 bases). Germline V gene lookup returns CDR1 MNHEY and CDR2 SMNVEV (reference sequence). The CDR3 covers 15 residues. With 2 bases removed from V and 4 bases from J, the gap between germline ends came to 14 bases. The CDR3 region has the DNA TGTGCCAGCAGTTTACAGGGGCTCGGCGGCTATGGCTACACCTTC. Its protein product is CASSLQGLGGYGYTF.

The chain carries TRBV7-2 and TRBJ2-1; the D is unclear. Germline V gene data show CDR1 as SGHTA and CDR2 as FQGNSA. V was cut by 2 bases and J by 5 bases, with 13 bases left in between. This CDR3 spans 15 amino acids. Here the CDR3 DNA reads TGTGCCAGCAGCTTAAGCGCAAGTGGTCACAATGAGCAGTTCTTC. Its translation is CASSLSASGHNEQFF.

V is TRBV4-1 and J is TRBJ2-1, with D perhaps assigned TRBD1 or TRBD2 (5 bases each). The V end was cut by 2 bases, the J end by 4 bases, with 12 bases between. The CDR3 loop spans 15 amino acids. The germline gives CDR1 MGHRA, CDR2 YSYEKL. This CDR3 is CASSQWAGSYNEQFF. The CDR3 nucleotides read TGCGCCAGCAGCCAATGGGCAGGGAGTTACAATGAGCAGTTCTTC.

As DNA, the CDR3 is TGCAGTGCTAGAGATCCCCGGACAGACTACAATGAGCAGTTCTTC. Translated: CSARDPRTDYNEQFF. The chain is built from TRBV20-1 and TRBJ2-1, with D possibly TRBD1 on 6 matching bases. V gave up 0 bases and J gave up 3 bases, with 12 bases separating them. The CDR3 runs 15 residues. Germline V gene lookup returns CDR1 DFQATT and CDR2 SNEGSKA (reference sequence).

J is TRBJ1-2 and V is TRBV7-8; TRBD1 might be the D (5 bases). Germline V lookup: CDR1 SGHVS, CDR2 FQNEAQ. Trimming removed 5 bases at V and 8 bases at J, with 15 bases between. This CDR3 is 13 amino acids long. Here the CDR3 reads CASSNSGWAGYTF. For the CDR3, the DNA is TGTGCCAGCAGCAACTCAGGGTGGGCCGGCTACACCTTC.

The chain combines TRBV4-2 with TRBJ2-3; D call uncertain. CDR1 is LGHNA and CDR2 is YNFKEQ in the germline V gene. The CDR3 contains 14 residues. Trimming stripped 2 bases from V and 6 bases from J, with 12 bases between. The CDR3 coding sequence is TGTGCCAGCAGCCAATCAACGGGCTCGGATACGCAGTATTTT. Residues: CASSQSTGSDTQYF.